Below are 14 T cell receptor beta chains sequenced from a single sample in a study of T cell repertoires in cytomegalovirus infection. Each CDR3 protein gets one entry after TCRdb re-called the reads with MiXCR. The table has some 350,000 distinct CDR3 sequences, about a sixth seen once; the top ten hold about 10%. Sequencing was performed on PBMCs. The receptors originated from a human donor in good health (CMV status not recorded). Some clones in this sample may be carry-over from other donors' samples.

V and J are TRBV20-1 and TRBJ2-1; no clear D gene. Per germline, CDR1 DFQATT and CDR2 SNEGSKA (reference sequence). V shed 3 bases and J shed 9 bases, with 15 bases lying between them. The CDR3 contains 13 residues. CDR3 loop: CSASDPTMGEQFF. For the CDR3, the DNA is TGCAGTGCTAGTGACCCAACCATGGGTGAGCAGTTCTTC.

The chain is built from TRBV29-1 and TRBJ2-1, with 10 bases aligning to TRBD2. V lost 4 bases to trimming and J lost 5 bases; unmatched junction nucleotides: 2. The CDR3 consists of 13 residues. The germline CDR1 and CDR2 sequences are SQVTM and ANQGSEA. The CDR3 nucleotides read TGCAGCGTTGGGACTAGCGGAAACAATGAGCAGTTCTTC. Its translation is CSVGTSGNNEQFF.

This clonotype was recorded a few times. The gene calls are TRBV18 and TRBJ2-1; D unresolved. The germline V gene encodes CDR1 KGHSH and CDR2 LQKENI. The V and J ends lost 2 bases and 7 bases respectively, with 9 bases between them. CDR3 size: 13 residues. CDR3 loop: CASSPNQSNEQFF. In DNA form, the CDR3 reads TGTGCCAGCTCACCAAATCAGTCTAATGAGCAGTTCTTC. Filled out from reference TRBV18 and TRBJ2-1, the complete variable domain reads NAGVMQNPRHLVRRRGQEARLRCSPMKGHSHVYWYRQLPEEGLKFMVYLQKENIIDESGMPKERFSAEFPKEGPSILRIQQVVRGDSAAYFCASSPNQSNEQFFGPGTRLTVL.

The chain links TRBV12-3 or TRBV12-4 to TRBJ1-6; D gene ambiguous. With 4 bases removed from V and 8 bases from J, the gap between germline ends came to 15 bases. This CDR3 contains 15 residues. DNA for the CDR3: TGTGCCAGCAGTTCCCGGCCCTTAAGAGATTCACCCCTCCACTTT. This gives the protein CASSSRPLRDSPLHF.

CDR3 sequence (DNA): TGTGCCAGCAGGTTGGGTGGCGGGAGTGGTGAGCAGTACTTC. Encoded protein: CASRLGGGSGEQYF. The genes are TRBV7-2 and TRBJ2-7; 7 positions match TRBD2. Germline V lookup: CDR1 SGHTA, CDR2 FQGNSA. The CDR3 has 14 amino acids. J lost 7 bases, V lost 6 bases, and 12 bases had no gene match. The full variable domain, rest sourced from reference TRBV7-2 and TRBJ2-7, is GAGVSQSPSNKVTEKGKDVELRCDPISGHTALYWYRQSLGQGLEFLIYFQGNSAPDKSGLPSDRFSAERTGGSVSTLTIQRTQQEDSAVYLCASRLGGGSGEQYFGPGTRLTVT.

This clonotype showed up just a few times. CDR3 sequence: CASSLEGPPNTGELFF. For the CDR3, the DNA is TGTGCCAGCAGTTTAGAGGGACCTCCGAACACCGGGGAGCTGTTTTTT. The chain joins TRBV12-3 or TRBV12-4 to TRBJ2-2; D may correspond to TRBD1 or TRBD2 (5 bases each). The CDR3 spans 16 residues. Between the trimmed V and J ends, which lost 1 base and 0 bases, there was a span of 9 bases.

This clonotype was picked up a small number of times. The J gene is TRBJ2-4, the V gene TRBV11-2; 8 bases map to TRBD1. This CDR3 has 17 amino acids. CDR1 and CDR2 from the germline V gene are SGHAT and FQNNGV. J lost 0 bases, V lost 5 bases, and 9 bases had no gene match. CDR3 sequence (DNA): TGTGCCAGCAGCCGAACGCCGGGACAGGAAGCCAAAAACATTCAGTACTTC. Its translation is CASSRTPGQEAKNIQYF.

The chain links TRBV10-3 to TRBJ2-5; 12 bases line up with TRBD2. The ends lost 2 bases at V and 3 bases at J; junction bases unmatched: 7. The CDR3 length is 17 residues. CDR1 ENHRY and CDR2 SYGVKD come from the germline V gene. The CDR3 region has the DNA TGTGCCATCAGTGAGAGGCCCCGACTAGCGGGAGAAGAGACCCAGTACTTC. This codes for CAISERPRLAGEETQYF.

The chain joins TRBV19 to TRBJ1-5; TRBD1 agrees at 10 bases. The CDR3 is made up of 13 amino acids. V lost 6 bases, J lost 6 bases, and 2 bases stayed unmatched. In germline, CDR1 is LNHDA, CDR2 SQIVND (reference sequence). The CDR3, as DNA: TGTGCCAGTAGGACAGGGGGCACTCAGCCCCAGCATTTT. It encodes CASRTGGTQPQHF. The variable domain in full, completed from reference TRBV19 and TRBJ1-5, reads DGGITQSPKYLFRKEGQNVTLSCEQNLNHDAMYWYRQDPGQGLRLIYYSQIVNDFQKGDIAEGYSVSREKKESFPLTVTSAQKNPTAFYLCASRTGGTQPQHFGDGTRLSIL.

This clonotype has more than one count but fewer than ten. The CDR3 DNA reads TGTGCCAGCAGCCTAAACGACAGGCGCTCTGGAAACACCATATATTTT. Translated, it gives CASSLNDRRSGNTIYF. This chain uses TRBV5-5 with TRBJ1-3; weak D call: TRBD1 (6 bases). Germline V gene data show CDR1 as SGHKS and CDR2 as YYEKEE (reference sequence). V dropped 4 bases and J dropped 0 bases, with 14 bases sitting between them. The CDR3 runs to 16 residues.

This clonotype was recorded at least ten times. The chain has TRBV7-2 and TRBJ1-1; possibly TRBD1 for D (5 bases). The CDR3 is made up of 15 amino acids. Deletions cut 5 bases from V and 0 bases from J, with 13 bases between. In germline, CDR1 is SGHTA, CDR2 FQGNSA. DNA of the CDR3: TGTGCCAGCAGCCCCTTCGGGGCTATGAACACTGAAGCTTTCTTT. The encoded protein is CASSPFGAMNTEAFF.

V gene TRBV12-3 or TRBV12-4 combines with J gene TRBJ1-1; no clear D gene. The CDR3 covers 15 residues. The germline V and J ends were trimmed by 3 bases and 0 bases, with 11 bases remaining between them. The CDR3 DNA reads as TGTGCCAGCAGTTTTGGAGGACTCCTGAACACTGAAGCTTTCTTT. Amino acids: CASSFGGLLNTEAFF.

This clonotype showed up just a few times. The chain joins TRBV12-3 or TRBV12-4 to TRBJ1-3, with D possibly matching TRBD1 (5 bases). Trimming left V 5 bases short and J 4 bases short, with 12 bases between. CDR3 length: 14 residues. The CDR3 nucleotides are TGTGCCAGCAGTCCAGGGACGCTAGGAAACACCATATATTTT. Amino acids: CASSPGTLGNTIYF.

The genes are TRBV23-1 and TRBJ2-3, with D hard to call. TRBV23-1 is an ORF, with its function uncertain. Trimming removed 2 bases at V and 0 bases at J, with 21 bases between. The CDR3 runs 19 residues. For the CDR3, the DNA is TGCGCCAGCAGTCAACCGACCCCGTCCCAACCTGATAGCACAGATACGCAGTATTTT. It encodes CASSQPTPSQPDSTDTQYF.